This T cell receptor beta chain was retrieved from a study of control samples from healthy donors and cancer patients (dated by TCRdb to the early 2020s). In regard to this clone: Its antigen is currently not known. Qualities for individual bases were not recorded, and no much larger clone is one base off.

To prepare the library, the immunoSEQ multiplex PCR assay was applied. Imported from immuneACCESS, the table was reduced by TCRdb to in-frame sequences with V and J called. These copies leave out some clones; in studies compared against another copy, an unresolved V gene accounts for under half, and the cause of the remainder is not known. Counted in this sample were 40,000 to 60,000 clones; roughly 87% of them appeared once. The leading ten clones occupy roughly 13% of the sample. A distance of 6 bases separates the germline ends of V and J, which lose 2 bases and 4 bases respectively. The germline V gene supplies CDR1 MNHEY and CDR2 SVGEGT. From cysteine to phenylalanine, the CDR3 is 14 amino acids long. Only the CDR3 portion is preserved as DNA: 42 bases, with reading frame beginning at the first base.

Sequences were obtained from PBMCs. This sequence originates from a man aged 55 to 70 with head and neck cancer. Here the chain combines TRBV6-2 or TRBV6-3 and TRBJ1-6, with the D gene call left open. The nucleotide sequence is TGTGCCAGCAGTTACGAGGAATATAATTCACCCCTCCACTTT. Translated, it gives CASSYEEYNSPLHF.